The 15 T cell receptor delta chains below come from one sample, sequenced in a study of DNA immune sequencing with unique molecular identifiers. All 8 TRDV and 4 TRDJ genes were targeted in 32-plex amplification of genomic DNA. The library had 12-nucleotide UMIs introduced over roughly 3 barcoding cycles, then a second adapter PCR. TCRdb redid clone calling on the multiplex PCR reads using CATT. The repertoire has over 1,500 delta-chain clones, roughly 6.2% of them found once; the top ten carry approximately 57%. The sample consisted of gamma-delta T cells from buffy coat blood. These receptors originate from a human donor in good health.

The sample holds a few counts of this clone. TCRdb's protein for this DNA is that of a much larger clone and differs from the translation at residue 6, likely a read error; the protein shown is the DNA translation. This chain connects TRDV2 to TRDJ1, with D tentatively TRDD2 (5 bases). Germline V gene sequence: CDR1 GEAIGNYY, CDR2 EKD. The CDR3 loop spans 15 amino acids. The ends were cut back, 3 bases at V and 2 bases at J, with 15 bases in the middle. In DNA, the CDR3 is TGTGCCTGTGACTCCTTCACGGGGCGAACCGATAAACTCATCTTT. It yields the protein CACDSFTGRTDKLIF.

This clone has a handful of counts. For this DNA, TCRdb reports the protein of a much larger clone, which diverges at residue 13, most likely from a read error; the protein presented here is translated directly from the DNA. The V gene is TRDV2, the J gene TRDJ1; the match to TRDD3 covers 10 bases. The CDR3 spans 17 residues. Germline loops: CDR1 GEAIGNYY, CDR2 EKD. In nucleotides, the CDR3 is TGTGCCTGTGACACCCTGGGGGATAGCCCTTACACCGAAAAACTCATCTTT. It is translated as CACDTLGDSPYTEKLIF.

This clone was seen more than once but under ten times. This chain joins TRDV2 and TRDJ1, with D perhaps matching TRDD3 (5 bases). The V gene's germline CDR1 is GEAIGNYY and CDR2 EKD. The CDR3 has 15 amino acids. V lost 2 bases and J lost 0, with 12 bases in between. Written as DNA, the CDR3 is TGTGCCTGTGACATCCTCGCGGGGGACACCGATAAACTCATCTTT. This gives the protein CACDILAGDTDKLIF.

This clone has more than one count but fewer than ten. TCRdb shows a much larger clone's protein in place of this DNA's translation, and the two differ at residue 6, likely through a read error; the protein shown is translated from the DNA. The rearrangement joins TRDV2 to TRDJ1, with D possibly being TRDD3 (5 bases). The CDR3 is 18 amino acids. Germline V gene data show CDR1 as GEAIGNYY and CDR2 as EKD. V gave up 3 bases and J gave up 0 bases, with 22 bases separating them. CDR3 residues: CACDPAGGTNRYTDKLIF. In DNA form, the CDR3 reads TGTGCCTGTGACCCTGCCGGGGGCACAAACCGTTACACCGATAAACTCATCTTT.

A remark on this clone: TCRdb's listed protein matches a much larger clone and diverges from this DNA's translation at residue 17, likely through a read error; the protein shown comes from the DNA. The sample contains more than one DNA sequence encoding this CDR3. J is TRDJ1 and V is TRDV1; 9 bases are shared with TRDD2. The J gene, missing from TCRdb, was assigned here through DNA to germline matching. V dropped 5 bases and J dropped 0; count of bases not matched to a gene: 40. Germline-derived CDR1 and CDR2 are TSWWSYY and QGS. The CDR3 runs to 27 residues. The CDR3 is CALGPFPAFLPFYTAGRYSKYTDKLIF. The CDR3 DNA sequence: TGTGCTCTTGGGCCCTTCCCGGCCTTCCTACCCTTCTATACTGCGGGGCGATACTCCAAGTACACCGATAAACTCATCTTT.

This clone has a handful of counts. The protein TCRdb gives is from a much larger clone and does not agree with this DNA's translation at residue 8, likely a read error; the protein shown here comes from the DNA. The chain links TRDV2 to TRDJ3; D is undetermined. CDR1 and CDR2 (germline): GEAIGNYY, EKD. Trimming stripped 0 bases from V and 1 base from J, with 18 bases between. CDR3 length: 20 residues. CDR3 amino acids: CACDTVWSTSRSWDTRQMFF. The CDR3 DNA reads TGTGCCTGTGACACCGTCTGGAGCACCTCGAGGTCCTGGGACACCCGACAGATGTTTTTC.

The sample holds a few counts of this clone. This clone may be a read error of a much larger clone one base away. CDR3 region: CACDELGDTGELIF. In DNA, the CDR3 is TGTGCCTGTGATGAACTGGGGGATACAGGGGAACTCATCTTT. This rearrangement joins TRDV2 to TRDJ1, with TRDD3 matching over 12 bases. V gave up 4 bases and J gave up 9 bases; unmatched junction bases: 8. CDR1 GEAIGNYY and CDR2 EKD come from the germline V gene. This CDR3 region has 14 residues.

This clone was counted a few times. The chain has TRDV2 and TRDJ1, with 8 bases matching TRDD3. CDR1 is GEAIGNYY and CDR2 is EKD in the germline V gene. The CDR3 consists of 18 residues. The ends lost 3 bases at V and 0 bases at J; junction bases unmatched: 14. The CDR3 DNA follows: TGTGCCTGTGACCCCGTACTGGGGGCCAATATTTACACCGATAAACTCATCTTT. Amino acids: CACDPVLGANIYTDKLIF.

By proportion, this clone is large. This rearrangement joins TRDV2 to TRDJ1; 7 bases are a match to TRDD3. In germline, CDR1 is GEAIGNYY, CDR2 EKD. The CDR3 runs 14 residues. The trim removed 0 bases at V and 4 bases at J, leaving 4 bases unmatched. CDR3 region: CACDTLGVYDKLIF. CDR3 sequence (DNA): TGTGCCTGTGACACCCTGGGGGTGTACGATAAACTCATCTTT.

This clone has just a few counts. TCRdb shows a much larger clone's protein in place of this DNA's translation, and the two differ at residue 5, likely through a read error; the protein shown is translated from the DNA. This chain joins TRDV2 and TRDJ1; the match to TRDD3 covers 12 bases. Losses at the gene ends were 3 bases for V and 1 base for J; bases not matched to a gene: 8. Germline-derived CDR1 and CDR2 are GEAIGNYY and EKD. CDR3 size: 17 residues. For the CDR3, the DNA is TGTGCCTGTGACTCACTGGGGGATACAATCTCCACCGATAAACTCATCTTT. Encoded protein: CACDSLGDTISTDKLIF.

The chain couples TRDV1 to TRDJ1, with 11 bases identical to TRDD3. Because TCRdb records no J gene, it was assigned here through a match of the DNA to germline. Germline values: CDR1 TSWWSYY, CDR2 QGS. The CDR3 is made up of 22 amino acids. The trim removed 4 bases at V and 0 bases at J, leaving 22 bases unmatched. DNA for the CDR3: TGTGCTCTTGGGGCGACGTTTCCTCGCTACTGGGGGATAACCCCCAACACCGATAAACTCATCTTT. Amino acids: CALGATFPRYWGITPNTDKLIF.

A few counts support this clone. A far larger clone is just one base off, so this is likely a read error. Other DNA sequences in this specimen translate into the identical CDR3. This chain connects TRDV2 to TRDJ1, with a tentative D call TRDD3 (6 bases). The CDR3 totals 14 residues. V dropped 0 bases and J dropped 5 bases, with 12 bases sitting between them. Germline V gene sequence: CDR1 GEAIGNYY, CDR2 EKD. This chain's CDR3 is CACDTLLGGDKLIF. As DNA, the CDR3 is TGTGCCTGTGACACCCTACTGGGAGGAGATAAACTCATCTTT.

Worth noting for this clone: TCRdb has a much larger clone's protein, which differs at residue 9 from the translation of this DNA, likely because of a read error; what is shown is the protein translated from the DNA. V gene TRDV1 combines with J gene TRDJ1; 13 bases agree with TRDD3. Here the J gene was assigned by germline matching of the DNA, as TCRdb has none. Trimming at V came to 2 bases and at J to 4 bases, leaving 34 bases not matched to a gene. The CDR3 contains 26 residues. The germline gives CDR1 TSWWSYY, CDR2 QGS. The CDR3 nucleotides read TGTGCTCTTGGGGAATCGGCCCCCAACCACCCCCCTCACTGGGGGATACGCGGCATACCTCTCGATAAACTCATCTTT. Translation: CALGESAPNHPPHWGIRGIPLDKLIF.

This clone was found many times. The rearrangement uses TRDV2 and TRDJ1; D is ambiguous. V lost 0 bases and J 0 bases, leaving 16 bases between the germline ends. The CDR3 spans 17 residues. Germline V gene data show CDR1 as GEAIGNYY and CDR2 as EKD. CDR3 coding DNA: TGTGCCTGTGACACCGTTTCTACGTACGGGGACACCGATAAACTCATCTTT. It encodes CACDTVSTYGDTDKLIF.

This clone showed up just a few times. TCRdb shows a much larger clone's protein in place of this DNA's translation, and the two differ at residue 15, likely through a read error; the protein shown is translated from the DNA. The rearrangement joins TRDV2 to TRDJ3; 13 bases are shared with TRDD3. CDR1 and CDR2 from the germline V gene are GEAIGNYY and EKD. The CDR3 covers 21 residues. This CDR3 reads CACDSVLGDTSGSWVTRQMFF. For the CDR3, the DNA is TGTGCCTGTGACAGCGTACTGGGGGATACGTCCGGCTCCTGGGTCACCCGACAGATGTTTTTC.